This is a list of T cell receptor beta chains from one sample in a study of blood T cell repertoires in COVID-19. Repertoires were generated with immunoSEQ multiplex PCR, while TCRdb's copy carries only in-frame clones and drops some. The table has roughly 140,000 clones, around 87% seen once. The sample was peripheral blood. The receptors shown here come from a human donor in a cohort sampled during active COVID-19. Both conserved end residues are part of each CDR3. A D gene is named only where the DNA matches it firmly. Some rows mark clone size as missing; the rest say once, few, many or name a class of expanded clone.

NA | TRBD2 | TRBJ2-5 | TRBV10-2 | CASSELAGGPQETQYF | TGCGCCAGCAGTGAACTAGCGGGGGGGCCTCAAGAGACCCAGTACTTC
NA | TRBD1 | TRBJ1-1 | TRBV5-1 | CASRLGTENTEAFF | TGCGCCAGCAGGTTGGGGACAGAGAACACTGAAGCTTTCTTT
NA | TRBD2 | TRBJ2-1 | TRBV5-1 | CASSPTGGTYNEQFF | TGCGCCAGCAGCCCCACGGGGGGGACCTACAATGAGCAGTTCTTC
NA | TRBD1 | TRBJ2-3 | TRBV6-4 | CASSERNTGTGRPDTQYF | TGTGCCAGCAGTGAAAGAAATACCGGGACAGGGCGTCCAGATACGCAGTATTTT
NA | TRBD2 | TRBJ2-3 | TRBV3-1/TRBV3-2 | CASSPGLALTDTQYF | TGTGCCAGCAGTCCGGGACTAGCGTTAACAGATACGCAGTATTTT
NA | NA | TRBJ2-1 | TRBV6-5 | CASSYAGQSSYNEQFF | TGTGCCAGCAGTTACGCGGGACAGAGCTCCTACAATGAGCAGTTCTTC
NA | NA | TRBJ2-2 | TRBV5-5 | CASSPQVKWNTGELFF | TGTGCCAGCAGTCCCCAGGTGAAGTGGAACACCGGGGAGCTGTTTTTT
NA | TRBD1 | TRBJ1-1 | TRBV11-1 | CASSPRTGANTEAFF | TGTGCCAGCAGCCCGCGGACAGGGGCCAACACTGAAGCTTTCTTT
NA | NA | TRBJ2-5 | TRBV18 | CASSGRETQYF | TGTGCCAGCTCGGGGCGGGAGACCCAGTACTTC
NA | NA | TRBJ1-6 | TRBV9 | CASSVQPAEDNSPLHF | TGTGCCAGCAGCGTACAACCGGCGGAGGATAATTCACCCCTCCACTTT
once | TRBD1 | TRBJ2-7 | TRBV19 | CASREQGAGTYEQYF | TGTGCCAGTAGGGAACAGGGGGCAGGAACCTACGAGCAGTACTTC
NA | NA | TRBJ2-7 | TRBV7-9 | CASSLTSAGSYEQYF | TGTGCCAGCAGCTTAACCTCAGCAGGCTCCTACGAGCAGTACTTC
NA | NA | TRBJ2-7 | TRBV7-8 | CASSLAGRSYEQYF | TGTGCCAGCAGCTTAGCGGGCAGGTCCTACGAGCAGTACTTC
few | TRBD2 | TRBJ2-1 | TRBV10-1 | CASSDPAGGRYEQFF | TGCGCCAGCAGTGACCCCGCGGGGGGTCGGTATGAGCAGTTCTTC
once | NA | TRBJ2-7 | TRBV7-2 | CASSSLRDSYEQYF | TGTGCCAGCAGCTCCCTCCGGGACTCCTACGAGCAGTACTTC
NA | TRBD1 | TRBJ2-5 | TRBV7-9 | CASRLTGTGQETQYF | TGTGCCAGCAGGTTAACTGGGACAGGCCAAGAGACCCAGTACTTC
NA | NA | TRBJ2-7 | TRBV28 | CASTPESGDEQYF | TGTGCCAGCACCCCCGAGTCGGGGGACGAGCAGTACTTC
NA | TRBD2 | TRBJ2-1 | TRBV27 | CASTSGGGVEQFF | TGTGCCAGCACCTCCGGCGGGGGAGTGGAGCAGTTCTTC
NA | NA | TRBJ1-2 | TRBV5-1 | CASSFGNAINYGYTF | TGCGCCAGCAGCTTCGGGAACGCCATAAACTATGGCTACACCTTC
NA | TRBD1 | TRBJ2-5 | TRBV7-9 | CASSSRGTGLSSQETQYF | TGTGCCAGCAGCTCGAGGGGGACAGGGTTGTCGAGTCAAGAGACCCAGTACTTC
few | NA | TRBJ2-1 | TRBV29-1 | CSVRPRGGDEQFF | TGCAGCGTTCGGCCCCGCGGTGGCGATGAGCAGTTCTTC
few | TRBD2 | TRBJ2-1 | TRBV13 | CASSLGLPSGQFF | TGTGCCAGCAGCTTAGGCCTCCCTAGCGGGCAGTTCTTC
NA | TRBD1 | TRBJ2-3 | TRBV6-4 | CASSDSPPGQGADTQYF | TGTGCCAGCAGTGACTCCCCCCCAGGACAGGGGGCAGATACGCAGTATTTT
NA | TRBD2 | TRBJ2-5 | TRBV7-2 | CASSSRTSGPPPYQETQYF | TGTGCCAGCAGCTCCCGCACTAGCGGCCCTCCCCCGTACCAAGAGACCCAGTACTTC
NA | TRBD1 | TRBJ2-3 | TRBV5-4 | CASGKSGQGPDTQYF | TGTGCCAGCGGCAAGTCGGGACAGGGCCCAGATACGCAGTATTTT
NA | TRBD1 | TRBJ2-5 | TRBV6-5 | CASSPRQGETQYF | TGTGCCAGCAGTCCTCGACAGGGGGAGACCCAGTACTTC
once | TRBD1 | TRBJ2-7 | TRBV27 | CASILRGTGGARLPYEQYF | TGTGCCAGCATTCTTCGGGGGACAGGGGGCGCAAGGTTGCCCTACGAGCAGTACTTC
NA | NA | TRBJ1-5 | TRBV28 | CASSFSIGQPQHF | TGTGCCAGCAGTTTTAGTATTGGTCAGCCCCAGCATTTT
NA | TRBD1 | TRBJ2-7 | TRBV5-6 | CASSPQTGKVEQYF | TGTGCCAGCAGCCCCCAGACAGGGAAGGTCGAGCAGTACTTC
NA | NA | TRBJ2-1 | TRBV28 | CASSMILASYNEQFF | TGTGCCAGCAGTATGATTTTAGCGTCCTACAATGAGCAGTTCTTC
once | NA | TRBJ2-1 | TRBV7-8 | CASRLPSANEQFF | TGTGCCAGCAGACTCCCGTCTGCCAATGAGCAGTTCTTC
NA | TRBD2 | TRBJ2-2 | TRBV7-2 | CASSLESGLAGAGELFF | TGTGCCAGCAGCTTAGAGTCCGGACTAGCGGGAGCCGGGGAGCTGTTTTTT
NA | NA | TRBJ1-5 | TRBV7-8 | CASSLSRQPQHF | TGTGCCAGCAGCTTGTCGAGGCAGCCCCAGCATTTT
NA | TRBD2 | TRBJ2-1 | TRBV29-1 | CSTLGGGVNEQFF | TGCAGCACCCTGGGGGGAGGGGTCAATGAGCAGTTCTTC
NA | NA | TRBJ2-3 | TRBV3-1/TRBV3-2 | CASSRRLDTQYF | TGTGCCAGCAGCCGCAGGTTGGATACGCAGTATTTT
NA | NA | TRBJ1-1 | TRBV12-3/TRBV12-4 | CASRVGTEAFF | TGTGCCAGCCGTGTCGGCACTGAAGCTTTCTTT
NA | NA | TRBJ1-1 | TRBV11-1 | CASSPKTGMNTEAFF | TGTGCCAGCAGCCCTAAAACAGGGATGAACACTGAAGCTTTCTTT
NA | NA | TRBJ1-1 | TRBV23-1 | CASSYYRCRENTEAFF | TGCGCCAGCAGCTACTACAGATGCAGGGAGAACACTGAAGCTTTCTTT
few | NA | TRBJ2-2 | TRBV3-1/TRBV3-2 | CASSHGHLIGELFF | TGTGCCAGCAGCCATGGCCACCTTATTGGGGAGCTGTTTTTT
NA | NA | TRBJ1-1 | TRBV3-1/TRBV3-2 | CASSHLEEEAFF | TGTGCCAGCAGCCATCTGGAGGAAGAAGCTTTCTTT
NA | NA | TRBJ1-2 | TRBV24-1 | CATSDLRQNYGYTF | TGTGCCACCAGTGATTTGCGACAGAACTATGGCTACACCTTC
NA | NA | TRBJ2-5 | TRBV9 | CASSAGGPGETQYF | TGTGCCAGCAGCGCCGGAGGGCCTGGAGAGACCCAGTACTTC
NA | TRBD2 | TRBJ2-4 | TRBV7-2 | CASSLRDYKNIQYF | TGTGCCAGCAGCTTAAGGGACTACAAAAACATTCAGTACTTC
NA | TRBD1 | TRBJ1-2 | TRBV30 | CAWSPPGQGGGYTF | TGTGCCTGGAGTCCCCCGGGACAGGGTGGAGGCTACACCTTC